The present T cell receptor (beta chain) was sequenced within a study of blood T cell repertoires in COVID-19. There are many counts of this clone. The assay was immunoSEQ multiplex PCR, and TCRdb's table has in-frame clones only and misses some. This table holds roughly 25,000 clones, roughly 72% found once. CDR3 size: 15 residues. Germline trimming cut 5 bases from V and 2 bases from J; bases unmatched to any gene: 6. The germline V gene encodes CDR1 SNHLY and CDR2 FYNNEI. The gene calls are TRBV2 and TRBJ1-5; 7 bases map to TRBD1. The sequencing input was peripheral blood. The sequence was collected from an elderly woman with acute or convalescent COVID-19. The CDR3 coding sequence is TGTGCCAGCAGTCTACAGGGGAGTGGCAATCAGCCCCAGCATTTT. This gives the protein CASSLQGSGNQPQHF. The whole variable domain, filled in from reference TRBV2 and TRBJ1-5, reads EPEVTQTPSHQVTQMGQEVILRCVPISNHLYFYWYRQILGQKVEFLVSFYNNEISEKSEIFDDQFSVERPDGSNFTLKIRSTKLEDSAMYFCASSLQGSGNQPQHFGDGTRLSIL.